This TCR beta chain emerged from a study of T cells in Graves' hyperthyroidism and ophthalmopathy. Overall study results and limits: Most clonotypes expanded in the thyroid (above 0.001) were also present in blood.

Germline-derived CDR1 and CDR2 are SGDLS and YYNGEE. The CDR3 covers 15 residues. The ends were cut back, 1 base at V and 5 bases at J, with 15 bases in the middle. Amplification of TCR beta CDR3 regions used RNA as the template. HTBI primers were employed in a first-round RT-PCR of the TCR CDR3. MiXCR was run by TCRdb on the multiplex PCR reads, yielding one entry per CDR3 protein. The sample yields hundreds of thousands of distinct CDR3 sequences, 16% seen once. Turning to this clonotype: Antigen unknown.

The source is a woman younger than 30 with Graves' hyperthyroidism. This chain uses TRBV9 with TRBJ2-5; D remains unclear. What was sequenced was blood. The CDR3 loop is CASSVSGRDLETQYF. CDR3 in DNA: TGTGCCAGCAGCGTATCTGGTAGGGATCTCGAGACCCAGTACTTC.